The 30 T cell receptor beta chains listed next were all sequenced from one sample in a study of blood T cell repertoires in COVID-19. The data were produced by immunoSEQ multiplex PCR, yet TCRdb's version contains in-frame clones alone and is incomplete. Found here are some 130,000 clones, 70% to 85% of them singletons; the top ten hold about a sixth. Input material: peripheral blood. The receptors were gathered from a woman aged 45-65 years with acute or convalescent COVID-19.

This rearrangement joins TRBV15 to TRBJ1-1, with TRBD1 as a possible D gene (5 bases). The CDR3 is 14 residues long. Germline CDR1 LNHNV, CDR2 YYDKDF (reference sequence). V was trimmed by 1 base and J by 0 bases, leaving 6 bases between them. DNA for the CDR3: TGTGCCACCAGCAGAGGACAGTTGAACACTGAAGCTTTCTTT. It specifies CATSRGQLNTEAFF.

CDR3 sequence: CASSQQTGSYEQYF. CDR3 bases: TGCGCCAGCAGCCAACAGACAGGTTCCTACGAGCAGTACTTC. The chain links TRBV4-1 to TRBJ2-7, with D possibly TRBD1 on 6 matching bases. The V gene's germline CDR1 is MGHRA and CDR2 YSYEKL. This CDR3 spans 14 amino acids. V was pared by 2 bases and J by 1 base, with 9 bases between.

The rearrangement uses TRBV5-6 and TRBJ1-6, with D unresolved. This CDR3 region has 15 residues. Per germline, CDR1 SGHDT and CDR2 YYEEEE. Between the trimmed V and J ends, which lost 3 bases and 2 bases, there was a span of 9 bases. CDR3 amino acids: CASSSRGTYNSPLHF. The CDR3 DNA is TGTGCCAGCAGCTCCCGGGGTACCTATAATTCACCCCTCCACTTT.

The V and J genes are TRBV19 and TRBJ1-2; D is ambiguous. The CDR3 is 12 amino acids. Germline V gene data show CDR1 as LNHDA and CDR2 as SQIVND (reference sequence). V gave up 3 bases and J gave up 6 bases, with 8 bases separating them. CDR3 coding DNA: TGTGCCAGTAGTATCCCCGGGGATGGCTACACCTTC. Translating gives CASSIPGDGYTF.

This sequence joins TRBV14 and TRBJ1-1; no definite D call. CDR1 SGHDN and CDR2 FVKESK come from the germline V gene. The CDR3 covers 17 residues. V gave up 4 bases and J gave up 4 bases, with 22 bases separating them. In DNA, the CDR3 is TGTGCCAGCAGCCTATCTCCTTTTTCCTACGGTGGCACTGAAGCTTTCTTT. Translating it yields CASSLSPFSYGGTEAFF.

The chain employs TRBV6-5 and TRBJ2-6, with D possibly TRBD2 on 5 matching bases. The CDR3 has 15 residues. Trimming pared 7 bases from V and 0 bases from J, leaving 10 bases between. CDR1 and CDR2 from the germline V gene are MNHEY and SVGAGI. In DNA form, the CDR3 reads TGTGCCAGCATGGAGGCCACCTCTGGGGCCAACGTCCTGACTTTC. Its translation is CASMEATSGANVLTF.

This rearrangement joins TRBV10-3 to TRBJ2-2; 7 bases are a match to TRBD1. The CDR3 spans 15 residues. The junction had 5 bases not matched to a gene; V was cut back by 6 bases and J by 1 base. Germline assignment: CDR1 ENHRY and CDR2 SYGVKD. CDR3 in amino acids: CAIRGDRVNTGELFF. In DNA, the CDR3 is TGTGCCATCAGAGGGGACAGAGTGAACACCGGGGAGCTGTTTTTT.

The gene calls are TRBV2 and TRBJ1-1; TRBD1 is a possible D gene (5 bases). Germline-derived CDR1 and CDR2 are SNHLY and FYNNEI. The CDR3 spans 13 residues. The V gene lost 4 bases and the J gene lost 0 bases, with 6 bases spanning the gap. CDR3 nucleotides: TGTGCCAGCAGTGCCAGGGTGAACACTGAAGCTTTCTTT. Protein product: CASSARVNTEAFF.

The chain recombines TRBV5-4 with TRBJ1-6; D call uncertain. Germline V gives CDR1 SGHNT, CDR2 YYREEE (reference sequence). This CDR3 is 16 amino acids long. V gave up 4 bases and J gave up 8 bases, with 19 bases separating them. The CDR3 is CASSPGPLLVDSPLHF. CDR3 DNA: TGTGCCAGCAGCCCCGGACCCTTACTAGTAGATTCACCCCTCCACTTT.

This sequence joins TRBV28 and TRBJ1-5; D remains unclear. Germline values: CDR1 MDHEN, CDR2 SYDVKM. V was cut by 2 bases and J by 3 bases, with 11 bases left in between. This CDR3 contains 15 residues. The CDR3, as DNA: TGTGCCAGCAGTTTACGGGGTTTTTCCAATCAGCCCCAGCATTTT. Protein sequence: CASSLRGFSNQPQHF. The full variable domain, in which reference TRBV28 and TRBJ1-5 provide the parts outside the CDR3, is DVKVTQSSRYLVKRTGEKVFLECVQDMDHENMFWYRQDPGLGLRLIYFSYDVKMKEKGDIPEGYSVSREKKERFSLILESASTNQTSMYLCASSLRGFSNQPQHFGDGTRLSIL.

J is TRBJ2-3 and V is TRBV12-3 or TRBV12-4; 8 nucleotides match TRBD2. The V gene end was trimmed by 8 bases and the J gene end by 14 bases; junction bases not matched to a gene: 15. The CDR3 is 13 amino acids. CDR3 coding DNA: TGTGCCAGCTGCCCCGGGACTAGTCCCCGCGCGTATTTT. Encoded protein: CASCPGTSPRAYF.

The V gene is TRBV4-1, the J gene TRBJ1-6; D is undetermined. CDR1 is MGHRA and CDR2 is YSYEKL in the germline V gene. V dropped 0 bases and J dropped 9 bases, with 15 bases sitting between them. This CDR3 is 16 amino acids long. Here the CDR3 DNA reads TGCGCCAGCAGCCAAGATCTAGGCCCAACACGTTCACCCCTCCACTTT. Translation gives CASSQDLGPTRSPLHF.

The J gene is TRBJ1-3, the V gene TRBV25-1, with a weak D call TRBD1 (6 bases). The CDR3 contains 15 residues. The V end lost 4 bases, the J end lost 3 bases, and 13 bases lay between the germline ends. Per germline, CDR1 MGHDK and CDR2 SYGVNS. CDR3 coding DNA: TGTGCCAGCAGTGCGAACAGGGTGATTGGAAACACCATATATTTT. It codes for CASSANRVIGNTIYF.

In its sample, this clone was seen a few times. The rearrangement links TRBV9 to TRBJ2-2; 8 bases map to TRBD2. The junction had 5 bases not matched to a gene; V was cut back by 1 base and J by 6 bases. Germline-derived CDR1 and CDR2 are SGDLS and YYNGEE. There are 15 residues in the CDR3. The CDR3: CASSVMAGGAGELFF. CDR3 DNA: TGTGCCAGCAGCGTAATGGCGGGGGGCGCCGGGGAGCTGTTTTTT.

This chain connects TRBV6-5 to TRBJ1-1; 7 bases are shared with TRBD1. CDR1 MNHEY and CDR2 SVGAGI come from the germline V gene. The CDR3 consists of 12 residues. J lost 8 bases, V lost 5 bases, and 5 bases had no gene match. Written as DNA, the CDR3 is TGTGCCAGCAGTAACCGGGACAGAGAAGCTTTCTTT. It codes for CASSNRDREAFF.

The chain joins TRBV10-3 to TRBJ2-7; D uncertain. Germline V gives CDR1 ENHRY, CDR2 SYGVKD. Trimming cost V 2 bases and J 4 bases, with 9 bases left between them. The CDR3 sequence is 13 residues long. Here the CDR3 DNA reads TGTGCCATCAGTGAGGAGACATTTTACGAGCAGTACTTC. It specifies CAISEETFYEQYF.

This clone was seen ten or more times. The chain combines TRBV27 with TRBJ1-2; D remains unclear. The CDR3 is 13 residues long. V was clipped by 2 bases and J by 4 bases, with 8 bases between them. The germline V gene has CDR1 MNHEY and CDR2 SMNVEV (reference sequence). The CDR3 region is CASSLNSLYGYTF. The CDR3 region has the DNA TGTGCCAGCAGTTTAAACTCCCTCTATGGCTACACCTTC.

The V gene is TRBV3-1 (or the pseudogene TRBV3-2), the J gene TRBJ2-2, with 8 bases that match TRBD2. V gave up 1 base and J gave up 0 bases; unmatched junction bases: 4. The CDR3 is 17 amino acids. Germline CDR1 and CDR2: LGHDT and YNNKEL (reference sequence). The CDR3 DNA reads TGTGCCAGCAGCCAAGGCCGGGGGGGGACGAACACCGGGGAGCTGTTTTTT. Its translation is CASSQGRGGTNTGELFF.

This rearrangement joins TRBV18 to TRBJ1-2; no clear D. The length of the CDR3 is 13 residues. Looked up from germline, CDR1 is KGHSH and CDR2 is LQKENI. V was shortened by 1 base and J by 4 bases, with 7 bases between the two germline ends. The CDR3 DNA reads TGTGCCAGCTCACCACGGTCCAGCTATGGCTACACCTTC. It translates to CASSPRSSYGYTF.

This sequence joins TRBV19 and TRBJ1-4; possibly TRBD1 for D (5 bases). The CDR3 length is 14 residues. Trimming removed 5 bases at V and 3 bases at J, with 10 bases between. Germline V lookup: CDR1 LNHDA, CDR2 SQIVND (reference sequence). The CDR3 DNA is TGTGCCAGTAGTCTGAGACAGTCTAATGAAAAACTGTTTTTT. It yields the protein CASSLRQSNEKLFF. The whole variable domain, remainder taken from reference TRBV19 and TRBJ1-4, is DGGITQSPKYLFRKEGQNVTLSCEQNLNHDAMYWYRQDPGQGLRLIYYSQIVNDFQKGDIAEGYSVSREKKESFPLTVTSAQKNPTAFYLCASSLRQSNEKLFFGSGTQLSVL.

The J gene is TRBJ1-2, the V gene TRBV5-1; D is unclear. From germline, CDR1 is SGHRS and CDR2 YFSETQ. The CDR3 runs 14 residues. Trimming took off 0 bases at V and 7 bases at J, with 13 bases between the two ends. The CDR3: CASSLDGDGGGYTF. The CDR3 coding sequence is TGCGCCAGCAGCTTGGACGGGGATGGAGGTGGCTACACCTTC.

The chain uses TRBV7-8 and TRBJ2-2; 9 positions agree with TRBD1. Germline lookup yields CDR1 SGHVS and CDR2 FQNEAQ. The V and J ends lost 5 bases and 6 bases, in that order; junction bases with no gene match: 7. The CDR3 spans 15 residues. DNA for the CDR3: TGTGCCAGCAGCGTCCGGGACAGGGTTTCCGGGGAGCTGTTTTTT. Protein sequence: CASSVRDRVSGELFF.

The V gene is TRBV4-1, the J gene TRBJ2-7; D may be TRBD1 (6 bases). Trimming removed 1 base from V and 3 bases from J, with 10 bases in between. There are 14 residues in the CDR3. Germline assignment: CDR1 MGHRA and CDR2 YSYEKL. This CDR3 reads CASSQVTGNYEQYF. DNA of the CDR3: TGCGCCAGCAGCCAAGTAACAGGGAACTACGAGCAGTACTTC.

The rearrangement links TRBV10-3 to TRBJ1-6; 7 nucleotides agree with TRBD1. The CDR3 has 14 amino acids. CDR1 is ENHRY and CDR2 is SYGVKD in the germline V gene. V was clipped by 7 bases and J by 4 bases; unmatched bases: 4. The CDR3 coding sequence is TGTGCCATCACGAAGGGACAGTATAATTCACCCCTCCACTTT. Its protein product is CAITKGQYNSPLHF.

This sequence joins TRBV2 and TRBJ2-5; D is undetermined. Germline-derived CDR1 and CDR2 are SNHLY and FYNNEI. The CDR3 has 12 residues. The V end lost 7 bases, the J end lost 3 bases, and 9 bases lay between the germline ends. In DNA, the CDR3 is TGTGCCAGCACTAGTAGGAAAGAGACCCAGTACTTC. It translates to CASTSRKETQYF.

V and J are TRBV2 and TRBJ1-6; a weak D match, TRBD1 (6 bases). Trimming removed 3 bases from V and 7 bases from J, with 13 bases in between. This CDR3 contains 15 residues. Germline CDR1 reads SNHLY; CDR2 reads FYNNEI. This CDR3 is CASSEEAGANSPLHF. The CDR3, as DNA: TGTGCCAGCAGTGAGGAGGCAGGGGCCAATTCACCCCTCCACTTT.

This chain connects TRBV2 to TRBJ1-6; D unresolved. V lost 8 bases and J lost 8, with 13 bases in between. Germline CDR1 reads SNHLY; CDR2 reads FYNNEI. The CDR3 consists of 13 residues. The CDR3 reads CASRTADYSPLHF. The DNA of the CDR3 is TGTGCCAGCCGCACAGCGGATTATTCACCCCTCCACTTT.

The chain combines TRBV27 with TRBJ2-6; D might be TRBD1 (5 bases). V lost 2 bases and J 0 bases, leaving 14 bases between the germline ends. This CDR3 is 18 amino acids long. The germline V gene has CDR1 MNHEY and CDR2 SMNVEV (reference sequence). The chain's CDR3 is CASSLRGLGSSGANVLTF. The DNA of the CDR3 is TGTGCCAGCAGTTTAAGGGGTTTGGGATCCTCTGGGGCCAACGTCCTGACTTTC.

CDR3 sequence (DNA): TGTGCCAGCAGCTCCACAGGGGGGAAGACTGAAGCTTTCTTT. This codes for CASSSTGGKTEAFF. The chain employs TRBV3-1 (or the pseudogene TRBV3-2) and TRBJ1-1, with 8 nucleotides matching TRBD1. The CDR3 loop spans 14 amino acids. V dropped 5 bases and J dropped 5; count of bases not matched to a gene: 7. The germline gives CDR1 LGHDT, CDR2 YNNKEL (reference sequence).

The chain recombines TRBV29-1 with TRBJ2-5; D possibly corresponds to TRBD2 (6 bases). From germline, CDR1 is SQVTM and CDR2 ANQGSEA. CDR3 length: 13 residues. Trimming removed 3 bases at V and 5 bases at J, with 13 bases between. The CDR3 loop is CSVDSGLGETQYF. CDR3 in DNA: TGCAGCGTTGACTCGGGACTTGGGGAGACCCAGTACTTC.